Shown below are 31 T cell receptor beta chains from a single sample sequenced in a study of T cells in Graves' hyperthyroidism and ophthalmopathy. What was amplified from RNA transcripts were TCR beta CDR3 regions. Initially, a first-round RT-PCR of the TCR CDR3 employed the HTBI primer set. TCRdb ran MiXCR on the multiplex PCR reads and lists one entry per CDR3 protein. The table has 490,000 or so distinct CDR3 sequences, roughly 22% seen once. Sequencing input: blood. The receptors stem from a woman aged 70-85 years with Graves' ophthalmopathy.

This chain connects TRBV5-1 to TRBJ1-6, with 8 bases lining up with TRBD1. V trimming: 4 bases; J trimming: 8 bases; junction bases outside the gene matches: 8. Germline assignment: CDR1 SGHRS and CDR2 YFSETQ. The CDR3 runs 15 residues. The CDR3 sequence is CASSNGQGLDSPLHF. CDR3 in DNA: TGCGCCAGCAGCAACGGACAGGGCTTGGATTCACCCCTCCACTTT.

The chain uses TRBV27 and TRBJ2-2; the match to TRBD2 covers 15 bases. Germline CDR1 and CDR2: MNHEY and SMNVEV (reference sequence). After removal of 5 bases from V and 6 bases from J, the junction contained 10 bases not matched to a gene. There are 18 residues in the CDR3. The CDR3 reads CASSRGTSGRRSAGELFF. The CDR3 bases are TGTGCCAGCAGTAGAGGGACTAGCGGGAGGAGGAGTGCCGGGGAGCTGTTTTTT.

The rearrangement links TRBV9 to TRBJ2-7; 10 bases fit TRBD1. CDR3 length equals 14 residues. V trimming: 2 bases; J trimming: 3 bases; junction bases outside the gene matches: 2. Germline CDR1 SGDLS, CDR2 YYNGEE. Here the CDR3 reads CASSVDRGFYEQYF. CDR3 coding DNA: TGTGCCAGCAGCGTGGACAGGGGGTTCTACGAGCAGTACTTC.

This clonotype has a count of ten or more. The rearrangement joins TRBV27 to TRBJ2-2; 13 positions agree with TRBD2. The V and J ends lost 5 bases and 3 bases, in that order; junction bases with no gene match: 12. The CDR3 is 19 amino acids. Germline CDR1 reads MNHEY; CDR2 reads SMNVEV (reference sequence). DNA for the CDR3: TGTGCCAGCAGTCCCACTAGCGGGAGGGCCTTCTACGACACCGGGGAGCTGTTTTTT. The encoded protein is CASSPTSGRAFYDTGELFF.

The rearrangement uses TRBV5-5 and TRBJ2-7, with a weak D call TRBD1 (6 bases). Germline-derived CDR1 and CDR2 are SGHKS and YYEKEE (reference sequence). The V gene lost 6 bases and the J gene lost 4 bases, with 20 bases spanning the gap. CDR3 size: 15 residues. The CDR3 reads CASNPGQHTIYEQYF. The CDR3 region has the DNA TGTGCCAGCAACCCTGGACAGCACACTATATACGAGCAGTACTTC. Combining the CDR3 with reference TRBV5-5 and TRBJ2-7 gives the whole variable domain DAGVTQSPTHLIKTRGQQVTLRCSPISGHKSVSWYQQVLGQGPQFIFQYYEKEERGRGNFPDRFSARQFPNYSSELNVNALLLGDSALYLCASNPGQHTIYEQYFGPGTRLTVT.

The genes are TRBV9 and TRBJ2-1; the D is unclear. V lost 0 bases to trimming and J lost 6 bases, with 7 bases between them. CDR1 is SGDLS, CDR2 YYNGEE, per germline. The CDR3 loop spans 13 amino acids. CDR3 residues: CASSVEMGNEQFF. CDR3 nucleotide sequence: TGTGCCAGCAGCGTAGAAATGGGCAATGAGCAGTTCTTC.

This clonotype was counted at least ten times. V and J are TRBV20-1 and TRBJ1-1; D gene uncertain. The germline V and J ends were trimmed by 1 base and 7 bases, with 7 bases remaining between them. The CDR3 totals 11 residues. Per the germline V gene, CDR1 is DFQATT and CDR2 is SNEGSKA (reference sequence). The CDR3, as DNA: TGCAGTGCTAGAGTTTGGGGTGAAGCTTTCTTT. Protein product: CSARVWGEAFF.

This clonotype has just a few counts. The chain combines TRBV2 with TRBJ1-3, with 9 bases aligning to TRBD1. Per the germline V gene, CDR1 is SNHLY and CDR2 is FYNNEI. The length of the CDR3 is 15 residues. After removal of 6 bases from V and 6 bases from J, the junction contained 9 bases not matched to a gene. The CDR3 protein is CASSPGTGLENTIYF. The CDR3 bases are TGTGCCAGCAGCCCCGGGACAGGGCTGGAAAACACCATATATTTT.

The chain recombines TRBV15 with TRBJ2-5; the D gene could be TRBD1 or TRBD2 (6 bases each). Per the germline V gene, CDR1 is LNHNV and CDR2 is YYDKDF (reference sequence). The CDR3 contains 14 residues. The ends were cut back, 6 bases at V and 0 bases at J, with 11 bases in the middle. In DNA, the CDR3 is TGTGCCACCAGGGAGGGGACAAACCAAGAGACCCAGTACTTC. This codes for CATREGTNQETQYF.

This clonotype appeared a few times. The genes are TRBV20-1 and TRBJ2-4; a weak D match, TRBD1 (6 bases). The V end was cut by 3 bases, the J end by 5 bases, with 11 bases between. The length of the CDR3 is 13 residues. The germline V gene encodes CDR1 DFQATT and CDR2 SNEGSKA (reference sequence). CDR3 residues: CSASGGSQNIQYF. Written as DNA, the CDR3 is TGCAGTGCTAGTGGGGGCTCTCAAAACATTCAGTACTTC.

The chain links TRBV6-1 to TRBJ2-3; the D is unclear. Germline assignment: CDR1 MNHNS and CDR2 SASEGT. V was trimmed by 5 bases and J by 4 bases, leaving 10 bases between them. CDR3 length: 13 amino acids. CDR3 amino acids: CASSPLLSDTQYF. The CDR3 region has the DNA TGTGCCAGCAGTCCCCTCCTGTCAGATACGCAGTATTTT.

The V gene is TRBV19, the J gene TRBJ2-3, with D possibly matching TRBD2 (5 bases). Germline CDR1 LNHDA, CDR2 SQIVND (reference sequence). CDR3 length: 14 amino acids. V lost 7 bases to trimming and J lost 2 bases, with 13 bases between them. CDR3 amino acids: CASTPGYYTDTQYF. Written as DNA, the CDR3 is TGTGCCAGTACCCCGGGGTATTACACAGATACGCAGTATTTT.

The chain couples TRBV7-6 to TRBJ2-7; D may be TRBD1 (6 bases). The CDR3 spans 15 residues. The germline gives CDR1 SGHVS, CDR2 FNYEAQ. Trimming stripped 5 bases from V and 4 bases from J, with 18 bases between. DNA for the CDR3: TGTGCCAGCAGCGCCCTCGAAGGGGGTATTTACGAGCAGTACTTC. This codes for CASSALEGGIYEQYF.

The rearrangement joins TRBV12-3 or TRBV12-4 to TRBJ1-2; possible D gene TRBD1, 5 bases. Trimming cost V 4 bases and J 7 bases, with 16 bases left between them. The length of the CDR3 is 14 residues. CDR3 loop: CASSSGGEAGGYTF. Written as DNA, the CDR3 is TGTGCCAGCAGTTCTGGGGGGGAGGCCGGTGGCTACACCTTC.

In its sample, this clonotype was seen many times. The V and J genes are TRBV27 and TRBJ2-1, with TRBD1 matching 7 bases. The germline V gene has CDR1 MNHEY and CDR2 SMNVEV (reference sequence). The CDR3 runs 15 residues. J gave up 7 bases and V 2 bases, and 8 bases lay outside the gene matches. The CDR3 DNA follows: TGTGCCAGCAGTTTAGGTTGGGGACAGTGGAATGAGCAGTTCTTC. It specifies CASSLGWGQWNEQFF.

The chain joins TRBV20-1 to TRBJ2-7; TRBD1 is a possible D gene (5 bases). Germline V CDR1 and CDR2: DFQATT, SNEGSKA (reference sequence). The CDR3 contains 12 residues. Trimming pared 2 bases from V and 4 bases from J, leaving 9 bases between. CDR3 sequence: CSARRTSYEQYF. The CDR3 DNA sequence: TGCAGTGCTAGAAGGACATCATACGAGCAGTACTTC.

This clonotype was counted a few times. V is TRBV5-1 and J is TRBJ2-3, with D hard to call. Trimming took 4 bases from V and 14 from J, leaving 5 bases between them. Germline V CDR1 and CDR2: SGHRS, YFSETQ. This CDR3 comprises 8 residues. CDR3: CASSRAYF. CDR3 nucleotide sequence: TGCGCCAGCAGCAGGGCGTATTTT.

The CDR3 spells CASSTYKGNSYEQYF. DNA for the CDR3: TGTGCCAGCAGCACCTACAAGGGGAACTCCTACGAGCAGTACTTC. This chain joins TRBV13 and TRBJ2-7, with D maybe TRBD1 (5 bases). Germline CDR1 and CDR2: PRHDT and FYEKMQ (reference sequence). The germline V and J ends were trimmed by 5 bases and 0 bases, with 14 bases remaining between them. The CDR3 is made up of 15 amino acids.

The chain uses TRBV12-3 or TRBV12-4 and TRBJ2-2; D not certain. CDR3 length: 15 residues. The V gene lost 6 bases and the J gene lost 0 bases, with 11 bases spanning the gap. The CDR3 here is CASRGYPSNTGELFF. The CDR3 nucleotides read TGTGCCAGCAGAGGTTATCCCTCGAACACCGGGGAGCTGTTTTTT.

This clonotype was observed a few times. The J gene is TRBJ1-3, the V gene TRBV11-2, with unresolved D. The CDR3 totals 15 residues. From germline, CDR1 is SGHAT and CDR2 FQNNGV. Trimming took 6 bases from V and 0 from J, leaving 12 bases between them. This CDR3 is CASRHFSDSGNTIYF. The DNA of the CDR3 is TGTGCCAGCAGACATTTCAGCGACTCTGGAAACACCATATATTTT.

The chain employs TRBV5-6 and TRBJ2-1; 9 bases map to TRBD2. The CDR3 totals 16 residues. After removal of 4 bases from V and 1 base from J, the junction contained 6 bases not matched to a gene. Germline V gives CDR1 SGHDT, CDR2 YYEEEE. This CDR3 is CASSLIAGDSYNEQFF. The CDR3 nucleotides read TGTGCCAGCAGCCTGATAGCGGGAGATTCCTACAATGAGCAGTTCTTC. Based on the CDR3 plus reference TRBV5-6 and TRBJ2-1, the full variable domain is DAGVTQSPTHLIKTRGQQVTLRCSPKSGHDTVSWYQQALGQGPQFIFQYYEEEERQRGNFPDRFSGHQFPNYSSELNVNALLLGDSALYLCASSLIAGDSYNEQFFGPGTRLTVL.

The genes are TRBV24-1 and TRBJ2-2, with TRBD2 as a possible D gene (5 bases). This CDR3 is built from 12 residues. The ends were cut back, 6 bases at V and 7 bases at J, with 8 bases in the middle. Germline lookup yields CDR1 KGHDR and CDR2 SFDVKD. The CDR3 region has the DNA TGTGCCACCAGTCCGGGGATCGGGGAGCTGTTTTTT. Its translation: CATSPGIGELFF.

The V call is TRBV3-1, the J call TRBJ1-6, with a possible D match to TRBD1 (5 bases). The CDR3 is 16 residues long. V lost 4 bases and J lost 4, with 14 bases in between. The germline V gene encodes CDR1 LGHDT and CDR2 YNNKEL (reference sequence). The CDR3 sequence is CASSPASGVYNSPLHF. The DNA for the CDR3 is TGTGCCAGCAGCCCAGCCTCGGGGGTTTATAATTCACCCCTCCACTTT.

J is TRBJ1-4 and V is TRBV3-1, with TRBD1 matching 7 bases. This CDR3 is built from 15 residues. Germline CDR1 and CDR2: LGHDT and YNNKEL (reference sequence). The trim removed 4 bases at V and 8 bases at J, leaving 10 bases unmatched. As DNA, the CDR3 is TGTGCCAGCAGCCCCGGACAGGATTTTCACGAAAAACTGTTTTTT. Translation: CASSPGQDFHEKLFF.

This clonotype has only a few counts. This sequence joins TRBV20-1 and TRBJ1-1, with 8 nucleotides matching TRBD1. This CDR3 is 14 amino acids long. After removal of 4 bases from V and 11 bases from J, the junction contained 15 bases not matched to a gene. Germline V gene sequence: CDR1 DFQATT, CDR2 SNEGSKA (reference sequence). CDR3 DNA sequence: TGCAGTGCTACCCCTCCAACAGGGGGAAGGGACGCTTTCTTT. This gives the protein CSATPPTGGRDAFF.

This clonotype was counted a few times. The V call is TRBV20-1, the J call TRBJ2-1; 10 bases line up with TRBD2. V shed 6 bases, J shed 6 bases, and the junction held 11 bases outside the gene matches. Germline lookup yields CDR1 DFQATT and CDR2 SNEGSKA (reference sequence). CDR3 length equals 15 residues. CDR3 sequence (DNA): TGCAGTGCCCGTGCGGCTAGCGGGAGTATCAATGAGCAGTTCTTC. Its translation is CSARAASGSINEQFF.

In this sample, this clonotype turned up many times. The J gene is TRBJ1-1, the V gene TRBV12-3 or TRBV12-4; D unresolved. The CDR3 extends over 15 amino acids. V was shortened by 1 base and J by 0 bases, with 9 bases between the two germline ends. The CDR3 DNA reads TGTGCCAGCAGTTTAGAGGCATCGATGAACACTGAAGCTTTCTTT. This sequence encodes CASSLEASMNTEAFF.

This chain's CDR3 is CATAYTSTYEQYF. The CDR3 DNA reads as TGTGCCACCGCGTATACTAGCACCTACGAGCAGTACTTC. The genes are TRBV6-2 or TRBV6-3 and TRBJ2-7, with a tentative D call TRBD2 (6 bases). V was clipped by 10 bases and J by 2 bases, with 15 bases between them. Germline CDR1 and CDR2: MNHEY and SVGEGT. This CDR3 is built from 13 residues.

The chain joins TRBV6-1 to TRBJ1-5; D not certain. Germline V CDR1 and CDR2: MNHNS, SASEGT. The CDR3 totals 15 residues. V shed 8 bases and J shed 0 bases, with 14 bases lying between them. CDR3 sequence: CASHHSSNSNQPQHF. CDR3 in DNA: TGTGCCAGCCATCACTCCTCCAATAGCAATCAGCCCCAGCATTTT.

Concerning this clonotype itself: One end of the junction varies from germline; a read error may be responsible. As DNA, the CDR3 is TGTGCCAGCAGCCGCCGAAATGGGCAGTTCTTC. Amino acid sequence: CASSRRNGQFF. The chain has TRBV27 and TRBJ2-1, with D unclear. Per the germline V gene, CDR1 is MNHEY and CDR2 is SMNVEV (reference sequence). The CDR3 extends over 11 amino acids.

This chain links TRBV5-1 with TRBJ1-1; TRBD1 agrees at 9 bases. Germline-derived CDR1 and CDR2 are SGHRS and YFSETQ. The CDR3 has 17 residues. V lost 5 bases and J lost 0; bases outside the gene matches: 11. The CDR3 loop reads CASSRRTGEGMNTEAFF. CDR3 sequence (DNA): TGCGCCAGCAGTCGTCGGACAGGGGAAGGGATGAACACTGAAGCTTTCTTT.